This T cell receptor beta chain was profiled in a study of circulating tumor DNA in untreated peripheral T-cell lymphoma. Data came from immunoSEQ multiplex PCR; TCRdb stores just in-frame clones and leaves some out. Among around 5,000 clones listed, around 72% were seen once. The trim removed 7 bases at V and 1 base at J, leaving 6 bases unmatched. This CDR3 region has 14 residues. From germline, CDR1 is LGHNT and CDR2 FRNRAP. This TCR came from a human donor with peripheral T-cell lymphoma. The V and J genes are TRBV12-5 and TRBJ2-5; 7 bases are shared with TRBD1. Sequences were obtained from tumor tissue. DNA for the CDR3: TGTGCTAGTGCCACCGGGACAGTCCAAGAGACCCAGTACTTC. Its protein is CASATGTVQETQYF. Looking up the rest from reference TRBV12-5 and TRBJ2-5 gives the full variable domain: DARVTQTPRHKVTEMGQEVTMRCQPILGHNTVFWYRQTMMQGLELLAYFRNRAPLDDSGMPKDRFSAEMPDATLATLKIQPSEPRDSAVYFCASATGTVQETQYFGPGTRLLVL.